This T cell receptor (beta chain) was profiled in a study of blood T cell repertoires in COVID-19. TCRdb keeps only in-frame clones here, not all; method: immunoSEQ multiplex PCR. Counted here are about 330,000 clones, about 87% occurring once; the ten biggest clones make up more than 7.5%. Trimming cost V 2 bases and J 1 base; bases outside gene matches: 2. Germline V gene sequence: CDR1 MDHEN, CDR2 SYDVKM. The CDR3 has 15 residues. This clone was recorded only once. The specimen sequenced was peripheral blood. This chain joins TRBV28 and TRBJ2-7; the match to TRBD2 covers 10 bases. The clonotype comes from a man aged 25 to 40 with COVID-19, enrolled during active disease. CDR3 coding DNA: TGTGCCAGCAGTTTAACTAGCGGGATATCCTACGAGCAGTACTTC. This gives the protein CASSLTSGISYEQYF.